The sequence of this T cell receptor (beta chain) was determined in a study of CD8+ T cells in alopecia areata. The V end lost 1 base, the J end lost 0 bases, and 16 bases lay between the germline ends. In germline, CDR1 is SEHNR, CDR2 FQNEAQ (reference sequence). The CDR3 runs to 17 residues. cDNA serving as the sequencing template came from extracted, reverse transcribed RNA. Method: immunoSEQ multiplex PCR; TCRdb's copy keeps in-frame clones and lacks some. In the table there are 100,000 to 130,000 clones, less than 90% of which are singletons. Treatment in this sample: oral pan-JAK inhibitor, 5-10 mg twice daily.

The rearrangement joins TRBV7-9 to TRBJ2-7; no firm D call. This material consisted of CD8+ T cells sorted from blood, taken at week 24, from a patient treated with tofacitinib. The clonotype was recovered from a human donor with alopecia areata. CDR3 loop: CASSLDRRARSSYEQYF. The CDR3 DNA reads TGTGCCAGCAGCTTAGACCGAAGAGCGCGGAGCTCCTACGAGCAGTACTTC.